The 32 T cell receptor beta chains given below trace back to one sample, sequenced in a study of T cell clones after liver transplantation. Only in-frame clones appear in the TCRdb table, and some are missing; sequencing was by immunoSEQ multiplex PCR. The data contain roughly 72,000 clones, less than 90% of them singletons. The sample in question was CD4+ T cells from blood, obtained about 50 months after liver transplant. Source of these receptors: a human patient who received a liver transplant. Among the T cells, some may be from the graft donor.

The rearrangement links TRBV19 to TRBJ2-3, with D possibly being TRBD2 (6 bases). V was trimmed by 4 bases and J by 2 bases, leaving 13 bases between them. The V gene's germline CDR1 is LNHDA and CDR2 SQIVND (reference sequence). The CDR3 has 15 residues. CDR3 region: CASSNPQRATDTQYF. In DNA form, the CDR3 reads TGTGCCAGTAGTAATCCCCAGCGGGCCACAGATACGCAGTATTTT.

The chain joins TRBV21-1 to TRBJ1-3. TRBV21-1 has pseudogene status. The CDR3 is 17 amino acids. The CDR3 spells CASRTELLQHARNTIYF. In DNA, the CDR3 is TGTGCCAGCAGAACGGAACTGCTACAACACGCACGAAACACCATATATTTT.

J is TRBJ1-4 and V is TRBV5-1; D uncertain. CDR1 is SGHRS and CDR2 is YFSETQ in the germline V gene. The V end lost 0 bases, the J end lost 7 bases, and 13 bases lay between the germline ends. This CDR3 has 15 residues. CDR3 bases: TGCGCCAGCAGCTTGGTGGGGAGCTGGGTTGAAAAACTGTTTTTT. Its translation is CASSLVGSWVEKLFF.

This clone has a single count. The chain has TRBV5-4 and TRBJ2-1; the match to TRBD2 covers 9 bases. Germline CDR1 is SGHNT and CDR2 is YYREEE (reference sequence). The length of the CDR3 is 17 residues. Trimming took 4 bases from V and 1 from J; bases not matched to a gene: 9. The CDR3 protein is CASSRQGLAGSYNEQFF. The DNA of the CDR3 is TGTGCCAGCAGCCGTCAGGGGCTAGCGGGATCCTACAATGAGCAGTTCTTC.

J is TRBJ2-3 and V is TRBV5-4, with TRBD1 identical over 7 bases. This CDR3 spans 14 amino acids. The V gene's germline CDR1 is SGHNT and CDR2 YYREEE (reference sequence). J was trimmed by 7 bases and V by 4 bases; bases with no gene match: 9. CDR3 protein: CASSPPGGGNTQYF. The CDR3 region has the DNA TGTGCCAGCAGCCCGCCAGGGGGTGGAAATACGCAGTATTTT.

The chain recombines TRBV9 with TRBJ2-7; TRBD1 is a possible D gene (6 bases). Germline CDR1 SGDLS, CDR2 YYNGEE. The CDR3 totals 14 residues. Trimming took 3 bases from V and 6 from J, leaving 16 bases between them. Written as DNA, the CDR3 is TGTGCCAGCAGCGCTATACAGGGTATGGGCGAGCAGTACTTC. Its translation: CASSAIQGMGEQYF.

The chain carries TRBV9 and TRBJ2-5; 9 nucleotides match TRBD2. Germline V gene data show CDR1 as SGDLS and CDR2 as YYNGEE. V lost 4 bases to trimming and J lost 4 bases; unmatched junction nucleotides: 11. The CDR3 runs to 16 residues. The CDR3 reads CASSPLGGGAGETQYF. DNA of the CDR3: TGTGCCAGCAGCCCCTTAGGCGGGGGGGCCGGAGAGACCCAGTACTTC.

V usage is TRBV7-2 and J usage is TRBJ2-3, with 10 bases that match TRBD2. Germline CDR1 reads SGHTA; CDR2 reads FQGNSA. The CDR3 extends over 17 amino acids. The V and J ends lost 5 bases and 9 bases, in that order; junction bases with no gene match: 17. The DNA of the CDR3 is TGTGCCAGCAGCCCGTCCTCTACTAGCGGGGCACAGGGGACGCAGTATTTT. Its translation is CASSPSSTSGAQGTQYF.

The chain combines TRBV4-2 with TRBJ2-1; 10 bases align to TRBD1. Looked up from germline, CDR1 is LGHNA and CDR2 is YNFKEQ. V shed 0 bases, J shed 7 bases, and the junction held 9 bases outside the gene matches. CDR3 size: 17 residues. The CDR3 DNA follows: TGTGCCAGCAGCCAAGATCTGGGACAGGGGAAGGTAAATGAGCAGTTCTTC. It translates to CASSQDLGQGKVNEQFF.

The chain links TRBV7-6 to TRBJ2-3; perhaps TRBD2 as D (7 bases). V lost 0 bases and J 5 bases, leaving 12 bases between the germline ends. CDR3 length equals 15 residues. The V gene's germline CDR1 is SGHVS and CDR2 FNYEAQ. The CDR3: CASSLAGGLKDTQYF. As DNA, the CDR3 is TGTGCCAGCAGCTTAGCGGGGGGGCTTAAAGATACGCAGTATTTT.

The rearrangement uses TRBV5-4 and TRBJ2-3, with no clear D. The CDR3 loop spans 15 amino acids. Between the trimmed V and J ends, which lost 4 bases and 4 bases, there was a span of 16 bases. The germline CDR1 and CDR2 sequences are SGHNT and YYREEE (reference sequence). The CDR3 sequence: CASSPGSPSPDTQYF. CDR3 bases: TGTGCCAGCAGCCCCGGATCACCCTCCCCAGATACGCAGTATTTT. Combining the CDR3 with reference TRBV5-4 and TRBJ2-3 gives the whole variable domain ETGVTQSPTHLIKTRGQQVTLRCSSQSGHNTVSWYQQALGQGPQFIFQYYREEENGRGNFPPRFSGLQFPNYSSELNVNALELDDSALYLCASSPGSPSPDTQYFGPGTRLTVL.

The J gene is TRBJ2-3, the V gene TRBV7-2; 8 bases map to TRBD2. The V gene's germline CDR1 is SGHTA and CDR2 FQGNSA. CDR3 length equals 18 residues. The trim removed 1 base at V and 0 bases at J, leaving 9 bases unmatched. CDR3: CASSLGGSGITSTDTQYF. CDR3 sequence (DNA): TGTGCCAGCAGCTTAGGAGGTAGCGGGATCACTAGCACAGATACGCAGTATTTT.

The sample holds a few counts of this clone. The chain uses TRBV5-4 and TRBJ1-6; D not resolved. This CDR3 is built from 14 residues. Germline-derived CDR1 and CDR2 are SGHNT and YYREEE (reference sequence). V lost 5 bases to trimming and J lost 0 bases, with 6 bases between them. The CDR3 sequence is CASRESSYNSPLHF. For the CDR3, the DNA is TGTGCCAGCAGAGAAAGCTCCTATAATTCACCCCTCCACTTT.

The chain recombines TRBV11-3 with TRBJ2-5; 9 bases match TRBD2. The V and J ends lost 5 bases and 4 bases, in that order; junction bases with no gene match: 11. The CDR3 length is 16 residues. Germline CDR1 and CDR2: SGHNT and YENEEA. The CDR3 loop reads CASSRSRGGAGETQYF. DNA of the CDR3: TGTGCCAGCAGCCGCTCCCGCGGGGGGGCCGGAGAGACCCAGTACTTC.

The genes are TRBV7-2 and TRBJ2-1; D call uncertain. CDR1 and CDR2 (germline): SGHTA, FQGNSA. This CDR3 is built from 14 residues. Trimming took 8 bases from V and 0 from J, leaving 11 bases between them. CDR3 nucleotides: TGTGCCAGCGGTCTATATAGCTCCTACAATGAGCAGTTCTTC. Amino acids: CASGLYSSYNEQFF.

The chain employs TRBV6-1 and TRBJ2-5, with 7 positions matching TRBD1. J was trimmed by 5 bases and V by 4 bases; bases with no gene match: 1. The CDR3 sequence is 12 residues long. Looked up from germline, CDR1 is MNHNS and CDR2 is SASEGT. The CDR3 reads CASSGQGETQYF. As DNA, the CDR3 is TGTGCCAGCAGTGGACAGGGTGAGACCCAGTACTTC.

The chain couples TRBV28 to TRBJ1-5; possible D gene TRBD1, 6 bases. The CDR3 sequence is 13 residues long. The ends were cut back, 9 bases at V and 4 bases at J, with 13 bases in the middle. Germline CDR1 reads MDHEN; CDR2 reads SYDVKM. CDR3 residues: CASMGQGNQPQHF. The CDR3 DNA sequence: TGTGCCAGTATGGGACAAGGGAATCAGCCCCAGCATTTT.

The J gene is TRBJ1-1, the V gene TRBV9; 8 nucleotides match TRBD1. The V segment lost 3 bases and the J segment 1 base; nucleotides outside the gene matches: 8. Germline V gene sequence: CDR1 SGDLS, CDR2 YYNGEE. The CDR3 contains 16 residues. CDR3 residues: CASSAGGTGSNTEAFF. The DNA of the CDR3 is TGTGCCAGCAGCGCCGGGGGGACAGGATCGAACACTGAAGCTTTCTTT.

The J gene is TRBJ2-5, the V gene TRBV6-5; D perhaps matches TRBD2 (5 bases). The V gene's germline CDR1 is MNHEY and CDR2 SVGAGI. This CDR3 spans 14 amino acids. The V gene lost 0 bases and the J gene lost 4 bases, with 9 bases spanning the gap. The CDR3 DNA follows: TGTGCCAGCAGTTACTCGATCGGGGTAGAGACCCAGTACTTC. It yields the protein CASSYSIGVETQYF.

The chain uses TRBV28 and TRBJ2-1, with D possibly being TRBD2 (6 bases). Germline V lookup: CDR1 MDHEN, CDR2 SYDVKM. V was cut by 10 bases and J by 0 bases, with 19 bases left in between. There are 16 residues in the CDR3. CDR3 region: CATIDGGASSYNEQFF. The CDR3 DNA reads as TGTGCCACGATAGACGGCGGGGCAAGCTCCTACAATGAGCAGTTCTTC.

The chain joins TRBV5-4 to TRBJ2-5; TRBD2 matches at 13 bases. Germline trimming cut 1 base from V and 4 bases from J; bases unmatched to any gene: 1. CDR3 length: 15 amino acids. Germline-derived CDR1 and CDR2 are SGHNT and YYREEE (reference sequence). The CDR3 loop is CASSLRLAGGETQYF. CDR3 bases: TGTGCCAGCAGCTTGAGACTAGCGGGGGGAGAGACCCAGTACTTC.

The rearrangement joins TRBV7-9 to TRBJ2-2, with a tentative D call TRBD1 (6 bases). This CDR3 has 16 amino acids. Germline V gene data show CDR1 as SEHNR and CDR2 as FQNEAQ (reference sequence). V was pared by 1 base and J by 2 bases, with 11 bases between. The CDR3: CASSLDQGSNTGELFF. CDR3 sequence (DNA): TGTGCCAGCAGCTTAGATCAGGGGTCAAACACCGGGGAGCTGTTTTTT.

This rearrangement joins TRBV29-1 to TRBJ1-1; a weak D match, TRBD1 (5 bases). CDR1 and CDR2 (germline): SQVTM, ANQGSEA. Trimming shortened V by 4 bases and J by 5 bases, and 14 bases separated the two germline ends. There are 13 residues in the CDR3. The CDR3 spells CSVARGVGTEAFF. CDR3 sequence (DNA): TGCAGCGTTGCGCGGGGGGTAGGTACTGAAGCTTTCTTT.

The gene calls are TRBV30 and TRBJ1-4; D is ambiguous. CDR1 and CDR2 from the germline V gene are GTSNPN and SVGIG (reference sequence). V was cut by 5 bases and J by 5 bases, with 18 bases left in between. This CDR3 comprises 15 residues. The CDR3 nucleotides read TGTGCCTGGTCCATCCAGTTGAGGCGAAATGAAAAACTGTTTTTT. Translating it yields CAWSIQLRRNEKLFF.

The chain carries TRBV2 and TRBJ2-2; TRBD1 might be the D (5 bases). The CDR3 is made up of 14 amino acids. Germline loops: CDR1 SNHLY, CDR2 FYNNEI. V gave up 4 bases and J gave up 6 bases, with 12 bases separating them. CDR3 loop: CASSAAGIAGELFF. The CDR3 nucleotides read TGTGCCAGCAGTGCGGCAGGGATCGCCGGGGAGCTGTTTTTT.

The chain couples TRBV29-1 to TRBJ2-7, with D possibly being TRBD1 (7 bases). Trimming removed 4 bases from V and 1 base from J, with 17 bases in between. The germline V gene encodes CDR1 SQVTM and CDR2 ANQGSEA. The CDR3 loop spans 15 amino acids. CDR3 bases: TGCAGCGTTGTAGAGGGCAGGGGGGTATCCTACGAGCAGTACTTC. This codes for CSVVEGRGVSYEQYF.

V is TRBV10-3 and J is TRBJ1-4; a weak D match, TRBD1 (6 bases). Looked up from germline, CDR1 is ENHRY and CDR2 is SYGVKD. Trimming cost V 8 bases and J 8 bases, with 15 bases left between them. CDR3 length equals 13 residues. CDR3 DNA: TGTGCCATCTCAACGGACAGAAAAGAAAAACTGTTTTTT. It is translated as CAISTDRKEKLFF.

The chain couples TRBV5-4 to TRBJ1-6; D is ambiguous. Germline V gene data show CDR1 as SGHNT and CDR2 as YYREEE (reference sequence). Trimming removed 4 bases from V and 5 bases from J, with 16 bases in between. CDR3 size: 16 residues. The CDR3 bases are TGTGCCAGCAGCCCTACCGCCGCGGTTAATAATTCACCCCTCCACTTT. It yields the protein CASSPTAAVNNSPLHF.

This clone showed up just once. V gene TRBV19 combines with J gene TRBJ2-3; D is unclear. V dropped 2 bases and J dropped 1 base, with 4 bases sitting between them. The CDR3 is 13 amino acids. CDR1 LNHDA and CDR2 SQIVND come from the germline V gene (reference sequence). In nucleotides, the CDR3 is TGTGCCAGTAGTATATTAGGCACAGATACGCAGTATTTT. As protein: CASSILGTDTQYF.

The chain couples TRBV7-8 to TRBJ2-1, with 8 positions matching TRBD1. Germline V gives CDR1 SGHVS, CDR2 FQNEAQ. There are 15 residues in the CDR3. Losses at the gene ends were 4 bases for V and 1 base for J; bases not matched to a gene: 3. In nucleotides, the CDR3 is TGTGCCAGCAGCTCGACAGGGGAGTCCTACAATGAGCAGTTCTTC. It translates to CASSSTGESYNEQFF.

This chain joins TRBV2 and TRBJ1-6; maybe TRBD1 (5 bases). Germline CDR1 reads SNHLY; CDR2 reads FYNNEI. The length of the CDR3 is 13 residues. Trimming removed 11 bases at V and 6 bases at J, with 14 bases between. CDR3 in DNA: TGTGCCGGCGCCGGGACCTTTAATTCACCCCTCCACTTT. It yields the protein CAGAGTFNSPLHF.

The CDR3 DNA is TGTGCCAGCAGCTCTCGATTACAGGACGGAGGGGAGCAGTTCTTC. This sequence encodes CASSSRLQDGGEQFF. This chain uses TRBV13 with TRBJ2-1; D might be TRBD2 (6 bases). The CDR3 runs 15 residues. Germline loops: CDR1 PRHDT, CDR2 FYEKMQ (reference sequence). V was clipped by 4 bases and J by 10 bases, with 20 bases between them.